This paragraph covers one TCR beta chain sequence. The record originates from a study of blood T cell repertoires in COVID-19. Study as a whole: The samples span acute and convalescent COVID-19 from the United States, Italy and Spain.

Under the authors' procedure: Nucleated cell counts were estimated from reference gene primer amplification. Data came from immunoSEQ multiplex PCR; TCRdb stores just in-frame clones and leaves some out. V and J calls and clone size follow that table, whereas D and trimming were derived from the DNA. The sample consists of over 65,000 clones, 80% to 90% of them appearing once. V was clipped by 4 bases and J by 8 bases, with 17 bases between them. The CDR3 runs to 15 residues. Germline values: CDR1 LNHDA, CDR2 SQIVND (reference sequence). This sequence joins TRBV19 and TRBJ1-4; D not resolved. The TCR comes from a human donor in a cohort sampled during active COVID-19. What was sequenced was peripheral blood. The CDR3 coding sequence is TGTGCCAGTAGTACCCCCTCCGCCAGCGAGGAAAAACTGTTTTTT. This gives the protein CASSTPSASEEKLFF.